This T cell receptor beta chain was profiled in a study of metastatic and nonmetastatic thyroid tumors. Study summary: Repertoire comparisons spanned blood and tumor or nodule tissue from malignant and benign thyroid patients.

Original data processing: CDR3 differences across clinicopathological groups were used to build a distant-metastasis classifier for papillary thyroid cancer. TCRdb re-clonotyped the PCR reads through MiXCR. V and J calls and clone size were set by TCRdb, not the authors. This table holds roughly 6,100 clones, 25% to 30% found once. Concerning this clone itself: Its antigen is as yet unknown.

Ahead of thyroid surgery, no patient had received treatment of any kind. Findings and limits, study-wide: Malignant tumors reportedly showed significantly higher TCR beta diversity than benign nodules in both blood and tumor.

V was cut by 8 bases and J by 6 bases, with 8 bases left in between. The CDR3 has 11 amino acids. Germline lookup yields CDR1 LNHDA and CDR2 SQIVND (reference sequence). Material for sequencing was adjacent normal tissue. This TCR was recovered from a female donor with papillary thyroid cancer or a benign thyroid nodule (not recorded which). Some clones in this sample may be carry-over from other donors' samples. This chain links TRBV19 with TRBJ1-5; the D gene is possibly TRBD1 (6 bases). The CDR3 reads CASPRGQPQHF. CDR3 DNA sequence: TGTGCCAGTCCCAGGGGTCAGCCCCAGCATTTT.